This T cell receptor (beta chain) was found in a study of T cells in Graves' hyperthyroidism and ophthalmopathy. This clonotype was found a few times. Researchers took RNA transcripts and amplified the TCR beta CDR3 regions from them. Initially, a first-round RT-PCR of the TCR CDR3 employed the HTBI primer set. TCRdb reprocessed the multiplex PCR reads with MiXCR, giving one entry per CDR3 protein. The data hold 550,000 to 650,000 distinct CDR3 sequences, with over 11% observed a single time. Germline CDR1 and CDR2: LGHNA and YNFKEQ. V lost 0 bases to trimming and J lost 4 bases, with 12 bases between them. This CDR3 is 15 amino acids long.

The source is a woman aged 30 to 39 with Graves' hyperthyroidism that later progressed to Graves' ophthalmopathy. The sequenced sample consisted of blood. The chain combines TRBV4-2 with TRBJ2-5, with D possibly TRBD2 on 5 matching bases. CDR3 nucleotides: TGTGCCAGCAGCCAAGATGGGCTAGGAGGAGAGACCCAGTACTTC. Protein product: CASSQDGLGGETQYF.